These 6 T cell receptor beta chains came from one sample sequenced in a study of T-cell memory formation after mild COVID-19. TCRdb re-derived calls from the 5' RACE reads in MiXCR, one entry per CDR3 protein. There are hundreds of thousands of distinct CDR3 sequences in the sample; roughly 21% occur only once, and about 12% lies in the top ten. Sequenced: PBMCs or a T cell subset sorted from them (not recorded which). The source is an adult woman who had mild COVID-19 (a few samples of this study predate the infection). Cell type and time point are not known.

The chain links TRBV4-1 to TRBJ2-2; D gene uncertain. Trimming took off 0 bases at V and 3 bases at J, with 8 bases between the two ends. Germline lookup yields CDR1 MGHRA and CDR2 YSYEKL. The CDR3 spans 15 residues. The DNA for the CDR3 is TGCGCCAGCAGCCAAGACGTGGCGTACACCGGGGAGCTGTTTTTT. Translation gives CASSQDVAYTGELFF.

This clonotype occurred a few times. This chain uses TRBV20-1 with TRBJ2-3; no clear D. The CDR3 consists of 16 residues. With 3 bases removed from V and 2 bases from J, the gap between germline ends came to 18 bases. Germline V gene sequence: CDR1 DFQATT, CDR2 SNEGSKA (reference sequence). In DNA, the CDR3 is TGCAGTGCTAGGGCAGATGGAGTGAGACTCACAGATACGCAGTATTTT. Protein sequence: CSARADGVRLTDTQYF.

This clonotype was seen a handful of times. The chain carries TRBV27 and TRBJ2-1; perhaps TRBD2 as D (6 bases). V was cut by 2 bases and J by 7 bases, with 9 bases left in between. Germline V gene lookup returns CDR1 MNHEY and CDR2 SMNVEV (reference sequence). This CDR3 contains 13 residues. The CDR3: CASSLAGWNEQFF. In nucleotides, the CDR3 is TGTGCCAGCAGTTTAGCGGGGTGGAATGAGCAGTTCTTC.

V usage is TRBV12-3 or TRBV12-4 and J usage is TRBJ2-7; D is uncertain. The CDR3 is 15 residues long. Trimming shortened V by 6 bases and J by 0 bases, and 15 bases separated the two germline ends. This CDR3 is CASRPQDGSSYEQYF. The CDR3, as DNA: TGTGCCAGCAGACCCCAGGACGGATCCTCCTACGAGCAGTACTTC.

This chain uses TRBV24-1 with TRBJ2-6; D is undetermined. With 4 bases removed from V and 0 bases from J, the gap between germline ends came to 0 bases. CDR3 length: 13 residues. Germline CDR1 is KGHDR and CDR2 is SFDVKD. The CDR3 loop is CATSDSGANVLTF. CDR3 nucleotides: TGTGCCACCAGTGACTCTGGGGCCAACGTCCTGACTTTC.

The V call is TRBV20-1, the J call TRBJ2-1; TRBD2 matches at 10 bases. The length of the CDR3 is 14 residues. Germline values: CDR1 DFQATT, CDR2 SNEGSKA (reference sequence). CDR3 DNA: TGCAGCGGGGCCAGCGGGAGGGCCAGCAATGAGCAGTTCTTC. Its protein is CSGASGRASNEQFF.